The next 17 T cell receptor beta chains were all read from a single sample in a study of STAT3 mutations in large granular lymphocyte leukemia. These receptors are not linked to any known antigen. Findings of the study overall: Every T-cell large granular lymphocyte leukemia patient had at least one immunodominant TCR beta clonotype.

Assay used: immunoSEQ multiplex PCR; TCRdb lists only in-frame clones, some missing. The table records roughly 14,000 clones, around 90% of them present only once. Material: peripheral blood mononuclear cells. The receptors shown here come from a man in his forties with T-cell large granular lymphocyte leukemia. Some clones in this sample may be carry-over from other donors' samples.

The chain has TRBV27 and TRBJ1-4, with TRBD1 as a possible D gene (6 bases). Germline V gene data show CDR1 as MNHEY and CDR2 as SMNVEV (reference sequence). Trimming took 6 bases from V and 2 from J, leaving 16 bases between them. CDR3 length equals 16 residues. CDR3 bases: TGTGCCAGCAGCCCCGAGAGGGGGACGACTAATGAAAAACTGTTTTTT. This sequence encodes CASSPERGTTNEKLFF.

The V call is TRBV6-5, the J call TRBJ1-3; D gene uncertain. Germline assignment: CDR1 MNHEY and CDR2 SVGAGI. CDR3 length: 15 amino acids. V lost 2 bases to trimming and J lost 0 bases, with 8 bases between them. The DNA for the CDR3 is TGTGCCAGCAGTTACGACCGAAGCTCTGGAAACACCATATATTTT. Translation gives CASSYDRSSGNTIYF.

The chain carries TRBV30 and TRBJ1-3; 7 bases fit TRBD1. Germline V gives CDR1 GTSNPN, CDR2 SVGIG (reference sequence). The CDR3 has 14 amino acids. V trimming: 3 bases; J trimming: 5 bases; junction bases outside the gene matches: 7. CDR3 sequence (DNA): TGTGCCTGGAGCTCAGGGGGGGGAAGAAACACCATATATTTT. As protein: CAWSSGGGRNTIYF.

This chain links TRBV4-3 with TRBJ2-7; TRBD2 agrees at 8 bases. After removal of 4 bases from V and 5 bases from J, the junction contained 7 bases not matched to a gene. Germline V gene lookup returns CDR1 LGHNA and CDR2 YSLEER. The CDR3 totals 14 residues. The CDR3 reads CASSPGGVAHEQYF. The CDR3 DNA sequence: TGCGCCAGCAGCCCCGGGGGGGTTGCCCACGAGCAGTACTTC.

This rearrangement joins TRBV5-1 to TRBJ2-3, with D uncertain. The V and J ends lost 5 bases and 4 bases respectively, with 17 bases between them. There are 15 residues in the CDR3. The germline CDR1 and CDR2 sequences are SGHRS and YFSETQ. CDR3 in DNA: TGCGCCAGCAGTTACCGGAGAGGCAGCTCAGATACGCAGTATTTT. Translating it yields CASSYRRGSSDTQYF.

This chain connects TRBV5-1 to TRBJ1-6, with 8 bases matching TRBD1. V shed 0 bases and J 10 bases; nucleotides not matched to a gene: 6. Germline V gene sequence: CDR1 SGHRS, CDR2 YFSETQ. This CDR3 has 15 amino acids. CDR3: CASSLDSSGGSPLHF. The CDR3 nucleotides are TGCGCCAGCAGCTTGGACTCCTCAGGGGGCTCACCCCTCCACTTT. Together with reference TRBV5-1 and TRBJ1-6, the CDR3 gives the full variable domain: KAGVTQTPRYLIKTRGQQVTLSCSPISGHRSVSWYQQTPGQGLQFLFEYFSETQRNKGNFPGRFSGRQFSNSRSEMNVSTLELGDSALYLCASSLDSSGGSPLHFGNGTRLTVT.

V gene TRBV27 combines with J gene TRBJ1-1, with D unclear. The CDR3 length is 13 residues. V was trimmed by 7 bases and J by 2 bases, leaving 11 bases between them. Germline CDR1 and CDR2: MNHEY and SMNVEV (reference sequence). CDR3 nucleotide sequence: TGTGCCAGCAAGGGAGCGGGTAACACTGAAGCTTTCTTT. It yields the protein CASKGAGNTEAFF.

V gene TRBV27 combines with J gene TRBJ1-2, with TRBD1 matching 11 bases. The V gene end was trimmed by 2 bases and the J gene end by 7 bases; junction bases not matched to a gene: 9. This CDR3 comprises 16 residues. The germline V gene encodes CDR1 MNHEY and CDR2 SMNVEV (reference sequence). CDR3 sequence (DNA): TGTGCCAGCAGTTTAGTGCCTGGACAGGGGGCGGGTGGCTACACCTTC. Its protein is CASSLVPGQGAGGYTF.

The rearrangement uses TRBV4-3 and TRBJ1-1; D is undetermined. V was shortened by 4 bases and J by 0 bases, with 15 bases between the two germline ends. The CDR3 spans 16 residues. The germline V gene has CDR1 LGHNA and CDR2 YSLEER. CDR3 sequence (DNA): TGCGCCAGCAGCCCCCAAGGCCAGCGAATGAACACTGAAGCTTTCTTT. The encoded protein is CASSPQGQRMNTEAFF.

In this sample, this clone turned up a few times. V usage is TRBV19 and J usage is TRBJ2-3, with 7 nucleotides matching TRBD1. Germline loops: CDR1 LNHDA, CDR2 SQIVND (reference sequence). V shed 0 bases and J 3 bases; nucleotides not matched to a gene: 6. CDR3 length equals 16 residues. CDR3 nucleotide sequence: TGTGCCAGTAGTATAGATAGGGGGCTGAGTACAGATACGCAGTATTTT. It encodes CASSIDRGLSTDTQYF. The entire variable domain, with the rest obtained from reference TRBV19 and TRBJ2-3, is as follows: DGGITQSPKYLFRKEGQNVTLSCEQNLNHDAMYWYRQDPGQGLRLIYYSQIVNDFQKGDIAEGYSVSREKKESFPLTVTSAQKNPTAFYLCASSIDRGLSTDTQYFGPGTRLTVL.

The CDR3 sequence: CASSLSPRGGNYEQYF. DNA for the CDR3: TGTGCCAGCAGCTTATCCCCCCGGGGGGGTAACTACGAGCAGTACTTC. This chain uses TRBV7-2 with TRBJ2-7, with 8 bases aligning to TRBD2. This CDR3 has 16 amino acids. Germline CDR1 SGHTA, CDR2 FQGNSA. With V trimmed by 2 bases and J by 3 bases, 9 bases remained unmatched. The whole variable domain, remainder taken from reference TRBV7-2 and TRBJ2-7, is GAGVSQSPSNKVTEKGKDVELRCDPISGHTALYWYRQSLGQGLEFLIYFQGNSAPDKSGLPSDRFSAERTGGSVSTLTIQRTQQEDSAVYLCASSLSPRGGNYEQYFGPGTRLTVT.

This sequence joins TRBV30 and TRBJ1-6; 7 bases map to TRBD1. The CDR3 runs 17 residues. With V trimmed by 0 bases and J by 3 bases, 8 bases remained unmatched. The germline CDR1 and CDR2 sequences are GTSNPN and SVGIG (reference sequence). The CDR3 bases are TGTGCCTGGAGTGTACCCCGGGACAGCGACTATAATTCACCCCTCCACTTT. This codes for CAWSVPRDSDYNSPLHF.

The V call is TRBV13, the J call TRBJ2-3, with TRBD2 matching over 9 bases. V shed 4 bases and J 0 bases; nucleotides not matched to a gene: 5. The CDR3 spans 16 residues. Germline CDR1 is PRHDT and CDR2 is FYEKMQ (reference sequence). The DNA for the CDR3 is TGTGCCAGCAGCTCCCTAGCGGGGTCTAGCACAGATACGCAGTATTTT. It yields the protein CASSSLAGSSTDTQYF.

This clone was counted only a few times. V usage is TRBV18 and J usage is TRBJ1-6; 10 nucleotides match TRBD1. CDR1 and CDR2 from the germline V gene are KGHSH and LQKENI. The CDR3 runs to 15 residues. V lost 6 bases and J lost 9; bases outside the gene matches: 8. In nucleotides, the CDR3 is TGTGCCAGCTCCGCGTCGACAGGGGGCTCTTCACCCCTCCACTTT. As protein: CASSASTGGSSPLHF.

V gene TRBV7-9 combines with J gene TRBJ1-3; no firm D call. With 5 bases removed from V and 4 bases from J, the gap between germline ends came to 6 bases. CDR1 is SEHNR, CDR2 FQNEAQ, per germline (reference sequence). CDR3 length: 12 residues. The CDR3 loop reads CASSLRGNTIYF. CDR3 nucleotide sequence: TGTGCCAGCAGCCTGAGGGGAAACACCATATATTTT.

The chain recombines TRBV9 with TRBJ1-2; D uncertain. V was trimmed by 0 bases and J by 8 bases, leaving 11 bases between them. CDR3 length: 13 residues. Germline lookup yields CDR1 SGDLS and CDR2 YYNGEE. The CDR3, as DNA: TGTGCCAGCAGCGTAGACACCGGGGAGGGCTACACCTTC. Translating gives CASSVDTGEGYTF.

The V gene is TRBV5-1, the J gene TRBJ2-7; D possibly corresponds to TRBD1 (5 bases). The V and J ends lost 0 bases and 3 bases respectively, with 10 bases between them. Germline-derived CDR1 and CDR2 are SGHRS and YFSETQ. The CDR3 is made up of 14 amino acids. CDR3 sequence reads: CASSLGPGNYEQYF. The CDR3 nucleotides read TGCGCCAGCAGCTTGGGGCCAGGGAACTACGAGCAGTACTTC.